This TCR beta chain was documented in a study of CD8 T cells in ankylosing spondylitis. The germline V and J ends were trimmed by 0 bases and 3 bases, with 14 bases remaining between them. Germline V gene sequence: CDR1 DFQATT, CDR2 SNEGSKA (reference sequence). This CDR3 has 15 residues. Making use of molecular barcodes, quantitative 5'-RACE generated TCR beta libraries. MiXCR was run by TCRdb on the 5' RACE reads, yielding one entry per CDR3 protein. Altogether 300,000 to 350,000 distinct CDR3 sequences are present, roughly 20% being singletons, with the ten largest covering 3.5%. Study results and limitations: Reportedly, significant enrichment of disease-linked clones occurred in matched ankylosing spondylitis synovial fluid. Reactive arthritis synovial fluid and blood previously showed some of these motif variants. A TCR beta motif of 8 or 9 highly homologous variants appeared characteristic of ankylosing spondylitis blood.

This clonotype was seen only a few times. Its antigen remains unidentified. The specimen was blood, either unsorted or a sorted T cell fraction (not recorded which). The V call is TRBV20-1, the J call TRBJ1-1; D ambiguous. The TCR sequence derives from a female donor with ankylosing spondylitis or in good health (not recorded which). The CDR3 DNA reads TGCAGTGCTAGAGATCGGGGAGGGTTGGACACTGAAGCTTTCTTT. It yields the protein CSARDRGGLDTEAFF.